The T cell receptor (beta chain) described here comes from a study of CD8+CD57+ T cells in acquired aplastic anemia. Study details: Yields of DNA that came from sorted CD4+ and CD8+ cells averaged around 3 ug. Read counts for CD4+ cells (from healthy donors) averaged about 10.8 million. Notes on the study in general: It was found that nearly 30 CD8+ CDR3 sequences were shared between patients and controls. Controls and patients did not differ significantly in CD8+ Simpson's diversity.

V was pared by 6 bases and J by 3 bases, with 9 bases between. The CDR3 totals 14 residues. A few counts support this clonotype. Its cognate antigen is unknown. Genomic DNA served as template for TCR beta VDJ and CDR3 profiling. TCRdb used MiXCR to reprocess the reads, holding one entry per CDR3 protein. The data contain over 100,000 distinct CDR3 sequences, less than 45% of them singletons. The V and J genes are TRBV12-3 or TRBV12-4 and TRBJ1-6; D remains ambiguous. The sequence derives from a human donor in good health, serving as a control. Source material: sorted CD4+, CD8+, or CD8+CD57+ T cells (not recorded which) from PBMCs. CDR3: CASRIGSYNSPLHF. The DNA of the CDR3 is TGTGCCAGCAGGATCGGGAGCTATAATTCACCCCTCCACTTT.